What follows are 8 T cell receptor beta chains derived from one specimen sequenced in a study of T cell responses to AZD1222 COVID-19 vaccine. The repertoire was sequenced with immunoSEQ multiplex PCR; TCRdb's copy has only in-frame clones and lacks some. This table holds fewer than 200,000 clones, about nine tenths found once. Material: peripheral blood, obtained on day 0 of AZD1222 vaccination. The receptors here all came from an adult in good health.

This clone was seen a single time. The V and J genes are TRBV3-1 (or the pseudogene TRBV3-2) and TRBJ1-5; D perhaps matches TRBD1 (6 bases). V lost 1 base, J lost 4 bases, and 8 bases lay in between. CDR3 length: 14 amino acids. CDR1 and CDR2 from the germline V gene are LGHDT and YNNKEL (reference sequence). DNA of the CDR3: TGTGCCAGCAGCCAAGGGGGGGCGAATCAGCCCCAGCATTTT. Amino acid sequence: CASSQGGANQPQHF.

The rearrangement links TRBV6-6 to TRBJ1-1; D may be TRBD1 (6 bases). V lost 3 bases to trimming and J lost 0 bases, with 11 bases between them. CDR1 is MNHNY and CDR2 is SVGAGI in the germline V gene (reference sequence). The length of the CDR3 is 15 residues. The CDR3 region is CASSYPTGVNTEAFF. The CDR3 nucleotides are TGTGCCAGCAGTTATCCGACAGGAGTGAACACTGAAGCTTTCTTT.

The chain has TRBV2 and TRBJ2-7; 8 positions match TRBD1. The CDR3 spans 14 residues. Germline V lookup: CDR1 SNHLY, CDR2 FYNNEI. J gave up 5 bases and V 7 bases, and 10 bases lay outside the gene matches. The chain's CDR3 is CASTTGQGLHEQYF. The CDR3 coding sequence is TGTGCCAGCACCACAGGACAGGGCCTACACGAGCAGTACTTC.

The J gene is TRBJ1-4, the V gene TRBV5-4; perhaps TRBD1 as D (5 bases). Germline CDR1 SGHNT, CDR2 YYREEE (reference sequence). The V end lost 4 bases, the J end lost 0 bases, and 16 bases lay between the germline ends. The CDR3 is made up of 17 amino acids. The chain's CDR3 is CASSATSSRATNEKLFF. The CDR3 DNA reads TGTGCCAGCAGCGCTACTTCCTCCAGGGCAACTAATGAAAAACTGTTTTTT.

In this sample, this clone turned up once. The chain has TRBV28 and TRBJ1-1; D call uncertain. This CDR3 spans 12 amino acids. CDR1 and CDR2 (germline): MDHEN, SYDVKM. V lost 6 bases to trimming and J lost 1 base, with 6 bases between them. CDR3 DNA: TGTGCCAGCAGAGATGCGAACACTGAAGCTTTCTTT. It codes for CASRDANTEAFF.

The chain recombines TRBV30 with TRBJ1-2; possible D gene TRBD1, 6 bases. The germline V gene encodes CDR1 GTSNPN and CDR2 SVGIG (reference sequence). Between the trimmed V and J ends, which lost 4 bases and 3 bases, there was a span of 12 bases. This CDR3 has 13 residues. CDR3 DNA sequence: TGTGCCTGGAATGGGGGGCTACACTATGGCTACACCTTC. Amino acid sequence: CAWNGGLHYGYTF.

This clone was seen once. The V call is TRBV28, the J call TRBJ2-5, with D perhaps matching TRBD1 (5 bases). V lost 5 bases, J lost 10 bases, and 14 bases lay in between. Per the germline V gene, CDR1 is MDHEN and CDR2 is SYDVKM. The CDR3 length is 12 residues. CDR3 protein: CASSLTLGDQYF. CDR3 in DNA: TGTGCCAGCAGTCTTACCCTAGGGGACCAGTACTTC. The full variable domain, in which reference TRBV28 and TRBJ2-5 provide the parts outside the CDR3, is DVKVTQSSRYLVKRTGEKVFLECVQDMDHENMFWYRQDPGLGLRLIYFSYDVKMKEKGDIPEGYSVSREKKERFSLILESASTNQTSMYLCASSLTLGDQYFGPGTRLLVL.

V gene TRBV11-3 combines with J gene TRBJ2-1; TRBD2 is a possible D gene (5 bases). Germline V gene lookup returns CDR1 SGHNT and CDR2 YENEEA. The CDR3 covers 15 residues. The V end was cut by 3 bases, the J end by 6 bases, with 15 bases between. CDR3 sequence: CASSLGNGVSNEQFF. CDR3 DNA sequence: TGTGCCAGCAGCTTGGGGAACGGGGTGAGCAATGAGCAGTTCTTC. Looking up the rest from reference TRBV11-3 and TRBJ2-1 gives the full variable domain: EAGVVQSPRYKIIEKKQPVAFWCNPISGHNTLYWYLQNLGQGPELLIRYENEEAVDDSQLPKDRFSAERLKGVDSTLKIQPAELGDSAVYLCASSLGNGVSNEQFFGPGTRLTVL.